This TCR beta chain emerged from a study of CD8 T cells in ankylosing spondylitis. This clonotype showed up many times. Its matching antigen is unknown. Whole-study findings and limits: Characteristic, it appeared, of ankylosing spondylitis blood was a TCR beta motif of eight or nine highly homologous variants.

It was by quantitative 5'-RACE with molecular barcodes that TCR beta libraries were made. TCRdb re-derived calls from the 5' RACE reads in MiXCR, one entry per CDR3 protein. Among about 36,000 distinct CDR3 sequences listed, approximately 6% were seen once. The germline V and J ends were trimmed by 1 base and 9 bases, with 12 bases remaining between them. The CDR3 runs to 12 residues. Germline lookup yields CDR1 SQVTM and CDR2 ANQGSEA. The material sequenced was blood, either unsorted or a sorted T cell fraction (not recorded which). The clonotype originates from a male donor with ankylosing spondylitis or in good health (not recorded which). This rearrangement joins TRBV29-1 to TRBJ1-2; D may be TRBD1 (5 bases). In nucleotides, the CDR3 is TGCAGCGTTGAAGGAGGGGATCAGAGCTACACCTTC. This translates into CSVEGGDQSYTF.